Below, 15 T cell receptor beta chains from the same sample are listed, as sequenced in a study of technical replicates of blood from several donors. Sequencing used immunoSEQ multiplex PCR; TCRdb keeps in-frame clones, though not all of them. The table shows under 85,000 clones, with about 86% occurring only once. Specimen: PBMCs. The receptors come from a human donor in good health. Some clones in this sample may be carry-over from other donors' samples.

The V gene is TRBV5-1, the J gene TRBJ1-5, with D tentatively TRBD1 (6 bases). This CDR3 spans 15 amino acids. V gave up 1 base and J gave up 7 bases, with 15 bases separating them. Germline loops: CDR1 SGHRS, CDR2 YFSETQ. The CDR3 spells CASSLKGESGQPQHF. The CDR3 bases are TGCGCCAGCAGCTTGAAGGGGGAATCGGGACAGCCCCAGCATTTT.

The rearrangement links TRBV2 to TRBJ2-2; D gene unclear. CDR1 is SNHLY and CDR2 is FYNNEI in the germline V gene. V dropped 3 bases and J dropped 0 bases, with 11 bases sitting between them. There are 16 residues in the CDR3. The CDR3 DNA sequence: TGTGCCAGCAGTGAGCCCGTCCCAGCGAACACCGGGGAGCTGTTTTTT. Translated, it gives CASSEPVPANTGELFF.

V usage is TRBV5-1 and J usage is TRBJ2-2; possible D gene TRBD1, 5 bases. From germline, CDR1 is SGHRS and CDR2 YFSETQ. CDR3 length: 15 residues. Trimming left V 0 bases short and J 5 bases short, with 11 bases between. DNA for the CDR3: TGCGCCAGCAGCTTGGTTCAGGGTGATACCGGGGAGCTGTTTTTT. Amino acid sequence: CASSLVQGDTGELFF.

This clone was seen a handful of times. The chain employs TRBV6-5 and TRBJ1-6; 8 bases are a match to TRBD1. V was pared by 1 base and J by 6 bases, with 2 bases of the junction left unmatched. In germline, CDR1 is MNHEY, CDR2 SVGAGI. The CDR3 is made up of 15 amino acids. As DNA, the CDR3 is TGTGCCAGCAGTTACTATACAGGGGGTAATTCACCCCTCCACTTT. Translated: CASSYYTGGNSPLHF.

This clone has just one count. The rearrangement joins TRBV25-1 to TRBJ2-3, with 9 bases matching TRBD1. CDR1 and CDR2 (germline): MGHDK, SYGVNS. The CDR3 runs to 15 residues. The V segment lost 2 bases and the J segment 0 bases; nucleotides outside the gene matches: 0. The CDR3: CASSEGTGSTDTQYF. For the CDR3, the DNA is TGTGCCAGCAGTGAAGGGACAGGGAGCACAGATACGCAGTATTTT.

This rearrangement joins TRBV2 to TRBJ2-5; no definite D call. V was cut by 3 bases and J by 4 bases, with 3 bases left in between. The germline CDR1 and CDR2 sequences are SNHLY and FYNNEI. CDR3 length: 11 amino acids. Here the CDR3 DNA reads TGTGCCAGCAGTGACGGAGAGACCCAGTACTTC. Residues: CASSDGETQYF.

V usage is TRBV4-3 and J usage is TRBJ2-5; a possible D gene is TRBD2 (6 bases). CDR3 size: 15 residues. With 1 base removed from V and 4 bases from J, the gap between germline ends came to 13 bases. Per the germline V gene, CDR1 is LGHNA and CDR2 is YSLEER. The CDR3 here is CASSQVTSSSETQYF. The CDR3 coding sequence is TGCGCCAGCAGCCAAGTTACTAGCAGCTCAGAGACCCAGTACTTC.

The chain carries TRBV6-1 and TRBJ1-2; D gene uncertain. V lost 0 bases, J lost 2 bases, and 10 bases lay in between. Germline CDR1 MNHNS, CDR2 SASEGT. CDR3 length: 15 residues. CDR3 residues: CASSEAGRRNYGYTF. The CDR3 DNA follows: TGTGCCAGCAGTGAAGCCGGAAGGAGGAACTATGGCTACACCTTC.

The rearrangement links TRBV10-3 to TRBJ2-2; D call uncertain. Per germline, CDR1 ENHRY and CDR2 SYGVKD. The length of the CDR3 is 12 residues. V lost 2 bases and J 6 bases, leaving 4 bases between the germline ends. In DNA form, the CDR3 reads TGTGCCATCAGTGAGGGCTCCGGGGAGCTGTTTTTT. It specifies CAISEGSGELFF.

The genes are TRBV19 and TRBJ2-3; 9 nucleotides align to TRBD2. The CDR3 is 14 residues long. V was pared by 5 bases and J by 3 bases, with 3 bases of the junction left unmatched. Per the germline V gene, CDR1 is LNHDA and CDR2 is SQIVND (reference sequence). CDR3 sequence reads: CASSRLAATDTQYF. The CDR3 region has the DNA TGTGCCAGTAGTCGACTAGCGGCAACAGATACGCAGTATTTT.

V and J are TRBV4-2 and TRBJ2-4, with D uncertain. V was pared by 0 bases and J by 0 bases, with 9 bases between. CDR1 and CDR2 from the germline V gene are LGHNA and YNFKEQ. This CDR3 is 16 amino acids long. CDR3 protein: CASSQDHSVAKNIQYF. CDR3 DNA: TGTGCCAGCAGCCAAGATCATAGTGTAGCCAAAAACATTCAGTACTTC.

The genes are TRBV5-4 and TRBJ2-5; a weak D match, TRBD1 (5 bases). CDR1 and CDR2 from the germline V gene are SGHNT and YYREEE (reference sequence). V lost 0 bases and J lost 3, with 18 bases in between. This CDR3 is built from 17 residues. The chain's CDR3 is CASSLVGSGIGEETQYF. The CDR3, as DNA: TGTGCCAGCAGCTTGGTCGGATCTGGTATAGGGGAAGAGACCCAGTACTTC.

The V and J genes are TRBV2 and TRBJ1-5; 9 nucleotides line up with TRBD1. The CDR3 sequence is 16 residues long. Trimming removed 6 bases from V and 3 bases from J; junction bases left unmatched: 9. Germline V gene lookup returns CDR1 SNHLY and CDR2 FYNNEI. CDR3 amino acids: CASRDNRDRANQPQHF. CDR3 nucleotide sequence: TGTGCCAGCAGGGACAACCGGGACAGGGCCAATCAGCCCCAGCATTTT.

CDR3 loop: CASGLVAGGLNEQFF. CDR3 bases: TGTGCTAGTGGTTTGGTGGCGGGGGGGCTGAATGAGCAGTTCTTC. The chain is built from TRBV12-5 and TRBJ2-1; 9 bases line up with TRBD2. Germline V lookup: CDR1 LGHNT, CDR2 FRNRAP. The CDR3 is 15 residues long. The V gene end was trimmed by 0 bases and the J gene end by 7 bases; junction bases not matched to a gene: 4.

This chain connects TRBV7-9 to TRBJ2-2; 7 bases line up with TRBD1. V lost 5 bases and J lost 10; bases outside the gene matches: 10. Germline CDR1 reads SEHNR; CDR2 reads FQNEAQ (reference sequence). This CDR3 has 14 amino acids. The CDR3: CASSDTGALVELFF. The CDR3 region has the DNA TGTGCCAGCAGCGATACAGGGGCCTTGGTGGAGCTGTTTTTT.